Given below is one TCR beta chain in context. Using immunoSEQ multiplex PCR, the repertoire was profiled, and TCRdb retains in-frame clones only, with some absent. This table holds 150,000 or so clones, 75% to 95% found once. The sample comes from a study of control samples from healthy donors and cancer patients. V was clipped by 4 bases and J by 0 bases, with 12 bases between them. This CDR3 contains 14 residues. The germline CDR1 and CDR2 sequences are SQVTM and ANQGSEA. The sequencing input was blood. This chain uses TRBV29-1 with TRBJ1-1, with D tentatively TRBD1 (5 bases). This TCR came from a man between 40 and 49 years old in good health. CDR3 loop: CSVGGTGMNTEAFF. Here the CDR3 DNA reads TGCAGCGTTGGAGGGACGGGAATGAACACTGAAGCTTTCTTT.